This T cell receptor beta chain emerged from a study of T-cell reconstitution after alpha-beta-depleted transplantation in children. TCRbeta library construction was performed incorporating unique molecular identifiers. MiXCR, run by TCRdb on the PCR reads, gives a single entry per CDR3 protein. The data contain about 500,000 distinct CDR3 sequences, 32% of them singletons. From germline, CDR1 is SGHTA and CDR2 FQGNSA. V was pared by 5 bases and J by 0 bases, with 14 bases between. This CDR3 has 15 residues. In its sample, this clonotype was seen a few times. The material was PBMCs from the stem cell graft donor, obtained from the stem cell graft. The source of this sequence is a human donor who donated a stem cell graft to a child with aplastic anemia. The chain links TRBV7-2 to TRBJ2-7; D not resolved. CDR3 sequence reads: CASSLSGGRSYEQYV. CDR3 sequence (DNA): TGTGCCAGCAGCCTCTCGGGCGGCCGCTCCTACGAGCAGTACGTC.